Presented here are 24 T cell receptor beta chains from one specimen sequenced in a study of cytomegalovirus exposure and HLA in healthy donors (dated by TCRdb to about 2017). Preparation of the library involved the immunoSEQ multiplex PCR assay. For the multiplex PCR, a mixture combining 60 forward primers for TCR Vbeta segments and 13 reverse primers for TCR Jbeta segments was used. TCRdb holds this immuneACCESS table with in-frame rearrangements only. Some clones are missing; in checked studies, unresolved V genes explain under half, and the rest has no known cause. This sample gives about 98,000 clones in total; about 74% of them show up just once. Roughly 1.8% of the sample is held by the ten biggest clonotypes. The sequencing sample was made of PBMCs. These receptors were obtained from a male donor in good health and CMV-seronegative.

The chain couples TRBV6-6 to TRBJ2-7, with D possibly being TRBD2 (5 bases). The CDR3 sequence is 13 residues long. Germline assignment: CDR1 MNHNY and CDR2 SVGAGI (reference sequence). V shed 0 bases and J shed 3 bases, with 6 bases lying between them. The CDR3 sequence is CASSYSSDYEQYF. The CDR3 bases are TGTGCCAGCAGTTACTCTAGCGACTACGAGCAGTACTTC.

This clone appeared a few times. V usage is TRBV5-6 and J usage is TRBJ2-6, with 10 bases identical to TRBD1. The V gene's germline CDR1 is SGHDT and CDR2 YYEEEE. The length of the CDR3 is 18 residues. Trimming took 4 bases from V and 3 from J; bases not matched to a gene: 10. The chain's CDR3 is CASSVDRGRFSGANVLTF. The CDR3 region has the DNA TGTGCCAGCAGCGTCGACAGGGGGCGGTTTAGTGGGGCCAACGTCCTGACTTTC.

This sequence joins TRBV5-1 and TRBJ1-2; tentative D call: TRBD1 (6 bases). CDR1 is SGHRS, CDR2 YFSETQ, per germline. The V end lost 4 bases, the J end lost 6 bases, and 19 bases lay between the germline ends. This CDR3 spans 15 amino acids. CDR3 sequence (DNA): TGCGCCAGCAGCCCGTCGGGGGGGCGATTTAATGGCTACACCTTC. Translating it yields CASSPSGGRFNGYTF.

The chain joins TRBV28 to TRBJ1-4, with 7 bases aligning to TRBD1. Germline V CDR1 and CDR2: MDHEN, SYDVKM. This CDR3 has 14 residues. Trimming took 6 bases from V and 9 from J; bases not matched to a gene: 10. The CDR3 DNA reads TGTGCCAGCAGCCAGGACAGGCTGGTTCAAAAACTGTTTTTT. It codes for CASSQDRLVQKLFF.

This clone appeared a single time. The chain is built from TRBV5-4 and TRBJ1-2; tentative D call: TRBD1 (5 bases). Trimming took 0 bases from V and 4 from J, leaving 19 bases between them. Germline CDR1 is SGHNT and CDR2 is YYREEE (reference sequence). There are 17 residues in the CDR3. The CDR3 DNA sequence: TGTGCCAGCAGCTTGGAACAGGTGGGAGGGGCCGGCTATGGCTACACCTTC. Translation: CASSLEQVGGAGYGYTF.

Worth noting for this clone: Its ends do not fully match the called genes, so a read error is possible. The chain has TRBV5-4 and TRBJ2-7; maybe TRBD2 (6 bases). Germline values: CDR1 SGHNT, CDR2 YYREEE (reference sequence). The CDR3 totals 14 residues. CDR3 amino acids: CAGSSEGGSYEQYF. DNA for the CDR3: TGTGCCGGCAGCTCGGAGGGCGGATCCTACGAGCAGTACTTC.

This clone was detected only once. V is TRBV7-8 and J is TRBJ2-7, with 8 bases identical to TRBD2. The CDR3 is 19 residues long. CDR1 is SGHVS, CDR2 FQNEAQ, per germline. V lost 1 base and J lost 4; bases outside the gene matches: 18. CDR3 amino acids: CASSLVILAGNLGGYEQYF. CDR3 nucleotides: TGTGCCAGCAGCTTAGTGATCTTAGCGGGGAATCTTGGCGGGTACGAGCAGTACTTC. Drawing the rest from reference TRBV7-8 and TRBJ2-7, the complete variable domain is GAGVSQSPRYKVAKRGQDVALRCDPISGHVSLFWYQQALGQGPEFLTYFQNEAQLDKSGLPSDRFFAERPEGSVSTLKIQRTQQEDSAVYLCASSLVILAGNLGGYEQYFGPGTRLTVT.

This clone was recorded once. J is TRBJ1-2 and V is TRBV7-2; tentative D call: TRBD1 (5 bases). Trimming left V 2 bases short and J 1 base short, with 14 bases between. Germline CDR1 and CDR2: SGHTA and FQGNSA. This CDR3 has 16 residues. The CDR3 DNA reads TGTGCCAGCAGCTTAACTCAGGGAATCGTTAACTATGGCTACACCTTC. Its protein is CASSLTQGIVNYGYTF.

The chain couples TRBV28 to TRBJ1-2; 7 bases are a match to TRBD1. The germline V gene encodes CDR1 MDHEN and CDR2 SYDVKM. V shed 2 bases and J 0 bases; nucleotides not matched to a gene: 9. The CDR3 spans 17 residues. CDR3 in amino acids: CASSLPWTGGPNYGYTF. The CDR3 bases are TGTGCCAGCAGTTTACCTTGGACAGGTGGGCCTAACTATGGCTACACCTTC.

J is TRBJ2-7 and V is TRBV7-2, with a weak D call TRBD2 (5 bases). V gave up 3 bases and J gave up 2 bases, with 14 bases separating them. CDR3 length: 15 residues. Germline loops: CDR1 SGHTA, CDR2 FQGNSA. This chain's CDR3 is CASSFKSGPTYEQYF. In nucleotides, the CDR3 is TGTGCCAGCAGCTTTAAAAGCGGACCGACCTACGAGCAGTACTTC.

In DNA, the CDR3 is TGTGCCAGCAGCTTTTCACCTGCGACAGGGCACGAGCAGTACTTC. Its translation is CASSFSPATGHEQYF. The V and J genes are TRBV7-2 and TRBJ2-7, with 7 bases matching TRBD1. The CDR3 has 15 residues. V was clipped by 3 bases and J by 5 bases; unmatched bases: 10. CDR1 SGHTA and CDR2 FQGNSA come from the germline V gene.

There are a few counts of this clone. V gene TRBV7-2 combines with J gene TRBJ2-1; TRBD2 aligns across 9 bases. V was pared by 3 bases and J by 5 bases, with 8 bases of the junction left unmatched. CDR1 and CDR2 from the germline V gene are SGHTA and FQGNSA. The CDR3 runs 16 residues. DNA for the CDR3: TGTGCCAGCAGCTTTACCGGGACTAGCATCCACAATGAGCAGTTCTTC. Protein: CASSFTGTSIHNEQFF. Full variable domain (rest looked up from reference TRBV7-2 and TRBJ2-1): GAGVSQSPSNKVTEKGKDVELRCDPISGHTALYWYRQSLGQGLEFLIYFQGNSAPDKSGLPSDRFSAERTGGSVSTLTIQRTQQEDSAVYLCASSFTGTSIHNEQFFGPGTRLTVL.

The gene calls are TRBV30 and TRBJ1-2; TRBD1 matches at 10 bases. V lost 3 bases, J lost 8 bases, and 6 bases stayed unmatched. The CDR3 runs to 13 residues. Germline V CDR1 and CDR2: GTSNPN, SVGIG (reference sequence). In nucleotides, the CDR3 is TGTGCCTGGAGGGTGACAGGGGGCTACGGCTACACCTTC. Translation: CAWRVTGGYGYTF.

This chain uses TRBV9 with TRBJ2-3; D is uncertain. This CDR3 comprises 15 residues. Trimming took 4 bases from V and 0 from J, leaving 12 bases between them. Per the germline V gene, CDR1 is SGDLS and CDR2 is YYNGEE. CDR3: CASSPRGQSTDTQYF. In DNA form, the CDR3 reads TGTGCCAGCAGCCCCCGTGGGCAGAGCACAGATACGCAGTATTTT.

The rearrangement links TRBV5-1 to TRBJ2-5; D perhaps matches TRBD1 (6 bases). The CDR3 contains 15 residues. V lost 2 bases and J 5 bases, leaving 16 bases between the germline ends. Germline V gene data show CDR1 as SGHRS and CDR2 as YFSETQ. This CDR3 reads CASSLSGGLWETQYF. The CDR3, as DNA: TGCGCCAGCAGCTTATCTGGGGGCCTATGGGAGACCCAGTACTTC.

The chain uses TRBV7-3 and TRBJ2-3; 7 positions agree with TRBD2. Germline values: CDR1 SGHTA, CDR2 FQGTGA. J lost 4 bases, V lost 2 bases, and 6 bases had no gene match. CDR3 length: 15 residues. The CDR3 loop reads CASSLWTAGADTQYF. In nucleotides, the CDR3 is TGTGCCAGCAGCTTATGGACGGCGGGGGCAGATACGCAGTATTTT.

The V call is TRBV25-1, the J call TRBJ2-1; the D gene is possibly TRBD1 (5 bases). V was cut by 1 base and J by 1 base, with 11 bases left in between. CDR3 length equals 16 residues. Germline values: CDR1 MGHDK, CDR2 SYGVNS. CDR3 loop: CASSESAGWSYNEQFF. The DNA for the CDR3 is TGTGCCAGCAGTGAATCGGCAGGGTGGTCCTACAATGAGCAGTTCTTC.

This sequence joins TRBV18 and TRBJ2-7; a possible D gene is TRBD1 (6 bases). The germline V gene encodes CDR1 KGHSH and CDR2 LQKENI. The CDR3 totals 14 residues. V was shortened by 2 bases and J by 3 bases, with 11 bases between the two germline ends. In DNA, the CDR3 is TGTGCCAGCTCACCAGTAGGACAGATCTACGAGCAGTACTTC. Protein: CASSPVGQIYEQYF.

The rearrangement joins TRBV6-1 to TRBJ1-5, with D possibly TRBD1 on 5 matching bases. Trimming took 5 bases from V and 6 from J, leaving 14 bases between them. CDR3 length: 14 residues. CDR1 is MNHNS and CDR2 is SASEGT in the germline V gene. CDR3 loop: CASSQGGTSQPQHF. The CDR3 DNA reads as TGTGCCAGCAGTCAGGGAGGGACTTCTCAGCCCCAGCATTTT.

The chain couples TRBV4-1 to TRBJ2-1, with D perhaps matching TRBD1 (6 bases). The CDR3 runs 18 residues. The V gene's germline CDR1 is MGHRA and CDR2 YSYEKL. The V end was cut by 2 bases, the J end by 8 bases, with 25 bases between. CDR3 sequence: CASSQRAGDILFIDEQFF. For the CDR3, the DNA is TGCGCCAGCAGCCAAAGGGCCGGGGACATATTGTTTATTGATGAGCAGTTCTTC.

The V call is TRBV11-2, the J call TRBJ1-1, with D unresolved. Germline CDR1 reads SGHAT; CDR2 reads FQNNGV. This CDR3 has 12 residues. Trimming shortened V by 5 bases and J by 4 bases, and 8 bases separated the two germline ends. The CDR3 loop is CASSGQSTEAFF. Here the CDR3 DNA reads TGTGCCAGCAGCGGCCAGTCCACTGAAGCTTTCTTT.

The chain has TRBV6-1 and TRBJ1-2; 8 bases line up with TRBD1. The CDR3 has 15 residues. The V gene end was trimmed by 4 bases and the J gene end by 7 bases; junction bases not matched to a gene: 11. From germline, CDR1 is MNHNS and CDR2 SASEGT. The CDR3 DNA reads as TGTGCCAGCAGTGTAAACCGGGACAGGTCTCGTGGCTACACCTTC. It is translated as CASSVNRDRSRGYTF.

CDR3 protein: CASSRGTTETQYF. As DNA, the CDR3 is TGTGCCAGCAGCCGTGGGACAACAGAGACCCAGTACTTC. The chain uses TRBV14 and TRBJ2-5, with D perhaps matching TRBD1 (6 bases). V was clipped by 4 bases and J by 4 bases, with 10 bases between them. Germline assignment: CDR1 SGHDN and CDR2 FVKESK. The CDR3 sequence is 13 residues long.

This chain's CDR3 is CASSLGHLETQYF. The CDR3, as DNA: TGCGCCAGCAGCTTGGGACATCTGGAGACCCAGTACTTC. The V and J genes are TRBV5-1 and TRBJ2-5; D gene ambiguous. V was shortened by 0 bases and J by 5 bases, with 8 bases between the two germline ends. The CDR3 covers 13 residues. Germline lookup yields CDR1 SGHRS and CDR2 YFSETQ.